Listed here are 10 T cell receptor beta chains from one sample, sequenced in a study of T cell repertoires in ileal Crohn's disease (dated by TCRdb to the late 2010s). The protocol used for the library was the immunoSEQ multiplex PCR assay. What TCRdb holds here is the immuneACCESS table cut down to in-frame rearrangements. Part of the clones is not present; checked against another copy, under half of the missing clones reflect an unresolved V gene, and the others are unexplained. The sample profile shows 5,500 to 7,000 clones; around 96% of them were found once. The ten largest account for about 0.3% of the sample. Sequenced input: ileal tissue. The source of these receptors is an adult with Crohn's disease.

The CDR3 DNA sequence: TGTGCCTGCGCCCCCTACGGGGGGGGTACCGGGGAGCTGTTTTTT. It codes for CACAPYGGGTGELFF. This chain connects TRBV6-5 to TRBJ2-2; 8 positions agree with TRBD2. The CDR3 sequence is 15 residues long. Germline V gene data show CDR1 as MNHEY and CDR2 as SVGAGI. Unmatched junction bases numbered 13, after V lost 11 bases and J lost 5 bases.

V is TRBV7-7 and J is TRBJ2-5; 12 nucleotides agree with TRBD1. The CDR3 consists of 15 residues. V shed 5 bases and J 4 bases; nucleotides not matched to a gene: 5. Per germline, CDR1 SSHAT and CDR2 FNYEAQ (reference sequence). This CDR3 is CASSRDRGRPETQYF. The CDR3 bases are TGTGCCAGCAGCCGGGACAGGGGGCGACCAGAGACCCAGTACTTC.

As for this clone: At one end, the junction sequence differs from germline, possibly due to a read error. The chain employs TRBV4-2 and TRBJ2-3; weak D call: TRBD1 (6 bases). CDR3 size: 20 residues. The germline CDR1 and CDR2 sequences are LGHNA and YNFKEQ. The CDR3 DNA sequence: TGTGCCAGCAACCAAGAGATCCAAACCGCCACAGGGTTAAAAACAGATACGCAGTATTTT. Its protein product is CASNQEIQTATGLKTDTQYF.

The chain combines TRBV6-5 with TRBJ1-5, with D possibly TRBD1 on 5 matching bases. Trimming took 0 bases from V and 0 from J, leaving 6 bases between them. Germline V lookup: CDR1 MNHEY, CDR2 SVGAGI. The CDR3 has 15 amino acids. CDR3 region: CASSYSRDSNQPQHF. DNA for the CDR3: TGTGCCAGCAGTTACTCCAGGGATAGCAATCAGCCCCAGCATTTT.

The chain joins TRBV5-1 to TRBJ1-2; D call uncertain. Trimming took off 1 base at V and 4 bases at J, with 14 bases between the two ends. The CDR3 consists of 15 residues. The germline CDR1 and CDR2 sequences are SGHRS and YFSETQ. CDR3 sequence: CASSLSPLQFYGYTF. CDR3 in DNA: TGCGCCAGCAGCTTGTCTCCTCTCCAGTTCTATGGCTACACCTTC.

The chain is built from TRBV6-6 and TRBJ2-1; 15 bases match TRBD2. CDR1 and CDR2 (germline): MNHNY, SVGAGI (reference sequence). This CDR3 region has 16 residues. With V trimmed by 6 bases and J by 5 bases, 5 bases remained unmatched. Here the CDR3 DNA reads TGTGCCAGCAGGGGGACTAGCGGGGGGCCGAACAATGAGCAGTTCTTC. Protein product: CASRGTSGGPNNEQFF.

This chain joins TRBV6-1 and TRBJ2-5; 8 bases line up with TRBD1. Trimming at V came to 7 bases and at J to 3 bases, leaving 4 bases not matched to a gene. This CDR3 comprises 13 residues. Germline CDR1 is MNHNS and CDR2 is SASEGT. CDR3 residues: CASKTGVEETQYF. As DNA, the CDR3 is TGTGCCAGCAAGACAGGGGTCGAAGAGACCCAGTACTTC.

The chain employs TRBV6-5 and TRBJ2-1, with 15 positions matching TRBD2. The CDR3 has 16 residues. CDR1 and CDR2 from the germline V gene are MNHEY and SVGAGI. V trimming: 2 bases; J trimming: 5 bases; junction bases outside the gene matches: 1. The CDR3 loop is CASSYRTSGGDNEQFF. The CDR3 DNA is TGTGCCAGCAGTTACCGGACTAGCGGGGGGGACAATGAGCAGTTCTTC.

J is TRBJ1-2 and V is TRBV7-2; 7 positions agree with TRBD1. The CDR3 is 14 amino acids. Germline assignment: CDR1 SGHTA and CDR2 FQGNSA. The junction had 7 bases not matched to a gene; V was cut back by 2 bases and J by 7 bases. Here the CDR3 DNA reads TGTGCCAGCAGCTTACCTGACAGGGCCTCTGGCTACACCTTC. It specifies CASSLPDRASGYTF.

The chain combines TRBV10-3 with TRBJ1-1; 7 bases map to TRBD1. Germline V CDR1 and CDR2: ENHRY, SYGVKD. CDR3 length: 16 residues. V lost 4 bases, J lost 1 base, and 9 bases stayed unmatched. The CDR3 spells CAISVSQQGTNTEAFF. In DNA, the CDR3 is TGTGCCATCAGTGTTTCCCAACAGGGGACGAACACTGAAGCTTTCTTT.